This TCR beta chain was recorded in a study of control samples from healthy donors and cancer patients. The CDR3 totals 14 residues. Per germline, CDR1 LGHDT and CDR2 YNNKEL (reference sequence). V gave up 4 bases and J gave up 1 base, with 8 bases separating them. Libraries were prepared by immunoSEQ multiplex PCR; TCRdb keeps only in-frame clonotypes and omits some of them. The sample consists of under 70,000 clones, just over 90% of them appearing once. This sequence was found in a woman in her forties or fifties with colorectal cancer. V usage is TRBV3-1 (or the pseudogene TRBV3-2) and J usage is TRBJ1-3; D remains unclear. The specimen sequenced was PBMCs. CDR3 sequence reads: CASSLRGSGNTIYF. The CDR3 DNA reads TGTGCCAGCAGCCTCCGGGGATCTGGAAACACCATATATTTT.